This T cell receptor (beta chain) was obtained from a study of blood T cell repertoires in COVID-19. Study overall: PBMCs, B-cell-depleted T cells, or T cells were the source of the cDNA or gDNA that made up the material.

Looked up from germline, CDR1 is LNHDA and CDR2 is SQIVND (reference sequence). Trimming took 1 base from V and 7 from J; bases not matched to a gene: 8. The CDR3 has 15 amino acids. Per the authors' pipeline: Estimates of nucleated cell counts were drawn from the amplification of reference gene primers. Generated by immunoSEQ multiplex PCR, the TCRdb table keeps only in-frame clones and is missing some. The V and J calls and clone size come from that table; D and trimming were worked out from the DNA. The repertoire consists of 250,000 or so clones, with roughly 90% occurring once and the leading ten covering just under 0.8%.

The chain recombines TRBV19 with TRBJ2-3; 7 bases are shared with TRBD1. Sequencing input: peripheral blood. This TCR derives from a woman aged 25-40 years with acute or convalescent COVID-19. The DNA for the CDR3 is TGTGCCAGTAGTATAGGCTTGAGGGGGCGGAATACGCAGTATTTT. It is translated as CASSIGLRGRNTQYF.